This T cell receptor beta chain emerged from a study of blood T cell repertoires in COVID-19. Across the whole study: From T cells, B-cell-depleted T cells, or PBMCs came the material, which was cDNA or gDNA.

In the study's own analysis: Estimation of nucleated cell counts relied on the amplification of reference gene primers. TCRdb's table, derived via immunoSEQ multiplex PCR, lists solely in-frame clones and lacks some. V, J and clone size were drawn from that table, and D and trimming were deduced from the DNA. The top ten clones hold about 3.5% of a sample with 50,000 to 70,000 clones, roughly 79% of them seen once. The source of this sequence is a man between 60 and 75 years old with acute or convalescent COVID-19. The specimen was peripheral blood.

CDR3 amino acids: CASSVPGFLYGYTF. The CDR3 nucleotides are TGTGCCAGCAGCGTACCCGGGTTCCTCTATGGCTACACCTTC. The chain joins TRBV9 to TRBJ1-2; D gene ambiguous. The CDR3 runs 14 residues. Trimming took 1 base from V and 4 from J, leaving 11 bases between them. Germline V gene sequence: CDR1 SGDLS, CDR2 YYNGEE.